This T cell receptor (beta chain) was obtained from a study of cytomegalovirus exposure and HLA in healthy donors. Study-level findings and limits: A missense DCLRE1C variant was associated with V- and J-gene trimming of TCR beta chains in a later analysis, and an independent cohort replicated the association.

This PCR relied on a set of 60 Vbeta primers and 13 Jbeta primers. Method: immunoSEQ multiplex PCR; TCRdb's copy keeps in-frame clones and lacks some. Of about 75,000 clones in the sample, roughly 88% were seen once. Worth noting for this clone: The antigen is not known.

The V gene lost 9 bases and the J gene lost 1 base, with 10 bases spanning the gap. Per germline, CDR1 SGHTS and CDR2 YDEGEE. This CDR3 contains 13 residues. This sequence was found in a man between 65 and 85 years old in good health and CMV-seropositive. The sample comprised PBMCs. The gene calls are TRBV5-8 and TRBJ2-2; D perhaps matches TRBD2 (5 bases). CDR3 sequence: CATNRGNTGELFF. As DNA, the CDR3 is TGTGCCACTAATCGGGGGAACACCGGGGAGCTGTTTTTT.